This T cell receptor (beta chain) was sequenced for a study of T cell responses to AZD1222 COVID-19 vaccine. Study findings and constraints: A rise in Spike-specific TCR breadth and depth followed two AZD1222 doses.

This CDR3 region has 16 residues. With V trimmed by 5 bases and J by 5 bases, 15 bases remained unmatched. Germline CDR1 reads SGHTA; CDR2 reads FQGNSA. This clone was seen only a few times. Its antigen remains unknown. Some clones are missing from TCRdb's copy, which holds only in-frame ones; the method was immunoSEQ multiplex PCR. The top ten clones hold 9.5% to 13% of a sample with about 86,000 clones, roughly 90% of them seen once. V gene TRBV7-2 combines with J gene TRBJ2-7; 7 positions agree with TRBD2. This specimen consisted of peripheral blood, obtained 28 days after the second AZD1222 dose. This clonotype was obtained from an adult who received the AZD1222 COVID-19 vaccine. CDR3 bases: TGTGCCAGCAGCGCAAGCGGGGTAGGGAGACTCGACGAGCAGTACTTC. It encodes CASSASGVGRLDEQYF.